A selection of T cell receptor beta chains follows, all from one sample in a study of T-cell reconstitution after alpha-beta-depleted transplantation in children. From the PCR reads, TCRdb called clonotypes with MiXCR, one entry per CDR3 protein. The sample has some 840,000 distinct CDR3 sequences; 16% are singletons. The sequencing used PBMCs, mostly from graft donor cells, collected 360 days after TCRalphabeta/CD19-depleted stem cell transplant. These TCRs come from a male patient between 10 and 17 years old who had a stem cell transplant for acute lymphoblastic leukemia, so the T cells may come from the graft donor. Both conserved end residues are part of each CDR3. Fields, in order: D gene, V gene, J gene, clone size, CDR3 DNA, CDR3 protein. A D gene is named only where the DNA matches it firmly. Size tells how often a clone was seen (once, few, many) or the class of an expanded clone, and some rows leave it out.

TRBD2,TRBV6-5,TRBJ2-7,.,TGTGCCAGCAGTTCTCTGGGGACTAGCGGGATTCACGAGCAGTACTTC,CASSSLGTSGIHEQYF
TRBD1,TRBV25-1,TRBJ2-1,.,TGTGCCAGCAGTGAGTACCCCGGGACAGGGACCTACAATGAGCAGTTCTTC,CASSEYPGTGTYNEQFF
.,TRBV29-1,TRBJ1-2,few,TGCAGCGTTGAACGCCCCGGCTACACCTTC,CSVERPGYTF
.,TRBV4-1,TRBJ1-5,.,TGCGCCAGCAGCCAAGAACCGGGAGGGTTTGGCAATCAGCCCCAGCATTTT,CASSQEPGGFGNQPQHF
TRBD1,TRBV11-2,TRBJ2-7,many,TGTGCCAGCAGGTCGACAGGGGAGACCTACGAGCAGTACTTC,CASRSTGETYEQYF
.,TRBV5-1,TRBJ2-5,few,TGCGCCAGCAGCGACCCAACAGGGATGGAGACCCAGTACTTC,CASSDPTGMETQYF
TRBD2,TRBV5-1,TRBJ2-1,few,TGCGCCAGCAGCCACCTTGGGACTAGTTCCGATGAGCAGTTCTTC,CASSHLGTSSDEQFF
.,TRBV6-1,TRBJ2-5,many,TGTGCCAGCAGTGGAGATCGGGGGACTCAAGAGACCCAGTACTTC,CASSGDRGTQETQYF
TRBD1,TRBV3-1,TRBJ1-2,few,TGTGCCAGCAGCCGAGGGGACAGTATTTATGGCTACACCTTC,CASSRGDSIYGYTF
.,TRBV19,TRBJ2-1,many,TGTGCCAGTAGTATGACAGGTTACAATGAGCAGTTCTTC,CASSMTGYNEQFF
.,TRBV5-5,TRBJ2-3,many,TGTGCCAGCAGCTTTGCTCCCACAGATACGCAGTATTTT,CASSFAPTDTQYF
.,TRBV14,TRBJ2-5,few,TGTGCCAGCAGCCGGACCATCCCTTTAGAGACCCAGTACTTC,CASSRTIPLETQYF
.,TRBV9,TRBJ2-1,few,TGTGCCAGCAGCCCGGAGCCGGGAAGGGGGCAGTTCTTC,CASSPEPGRGQFF
.,TRBV2,TRBJ2-2,.,TGTGCCAGCAGGAGGCAAGGGGACACCGGGGAGCTGTTTTTT,CASRRQGDTGELFF
TRBD1,TRBV19,TRBJ2-7,.,TGTGCCAGCGGGACAGGGTACGGCGAGCAGTACTTC,CASGTGYGEQYF
TRBD2,TRBV9,TRBJ2-7,few,TGTGCCGGCCTAGAAGCAAGGACTAGCTCGTCCTACGAGCAGTACTTC,CAGLEARTSSSYEQYF
.,TRBV27,TRBJ2-7,.,TGTGCCAGCAGTTTAACGGCGTCCGTCTCCTACGAGCAGTACTTC,CASSLTASVSYEQYF
TRBD1,TRBV2,TRBJ1-1,.,TGTGCCATCTGTTCTACGGTTTTCGGGACAGGCCTTCTGGGGGCTGAGGCTTTCTTT,CAICSTVFGTGLLGAEAFF
TRBD2,TRBV5-4,TRBJ2-1,few,TGTGCCAGCAGCTTGTTTTTTGCGGGAGGGCCTATATCCTACAATGAGCAGTTCTTC,CASSLFFAGGPISYNEQFF
.,TRBV11-3,TRBJ2-7,few,TGTGCCAGCAGCCGTTCCCGGACTGTTGGGACCTACGAGCAGTACTTC,CASSRSRTVGTYEQYF
TRBD2,TRBV24-1,TRBJ2-1,many,TGTGCCACCAGTGACCGGGGGGTCTACAATGAGCAGTTCTTC,CATSDRGVYNEQFF
.,TRBV28,TRBJ2-5,few,TGTGCCAGCAGTTTCCCCCCTCCAGAGACCCAGTACTTC,CASSFPPPETQYF
.,TRBV6-5,TRBJ2-5,.,TGTGCCAGCAGTTACTCTTGGGGGGGCTATCAGGGGGCCCAGTACTTC,CASSYSWGGYQGAQYF
TRBD2,TRBV4-2,TRBJ2-1,few,TGTGCCAGCAGCCAAGAGGGGACTAGCGGGAGCGATGAGCAGTTCTTC,CASSQEGTSGSDEQFF
.,TRBV25-1,TRBJ2-2,.,TGTGCCAGCAGCACAGGGAGGGAGCTGTTTTTT,CASSTGRELFF
TRBD1,TRBV12-3/TRBV12-4,TRBJ2-5,.,TGTGCCAGCAGTTCGCTCAGACAGGGGTCTTCCATTACCGCAGGGGAGACCCAGTACTTC,CASSSLRQGSSITAGETQYF
.,TRBV3-1,TRBJ2-1,once,TGTGCCAGCAGCCGCGGGGGCGGGAGAGCCTACAATGAGCAGTTCTTC,CASSRGGGRAYNEQFF
.,TRBV7-6,TRBJ2-7,.,TGTGCCAGCAGCCCCCGGGTCTTAGGCTCCTACGAGCAGTACTTC,CASSPRVLGSYEQYF
.,TRBV5-1,TRBJ2-7,many,TGCGCCAGCAGCTTGGTCGAACCCTACGAGCAGTACTTC,CASSLVEPYEQYF
.,TRBV20-1,TRBJ1-6,few,TGCAGTGCTAGAGGGGCAGGGGATAATTCACCCCTCCACTTT,CSARGAGDNSPLHF
TRBD2,TRBV18,TRBJ2-6,.,TGTGCCAGCTCACCGGGAGGGCTTGGGGCCAACGTCCTGACTTTC,CASSPGGLGANVLTF
.,TRBV7-3,TRBJ2-7,few,TGTGCCAGCAGCTTAGAATCGGGGAGCGAGCAGTACTTC,CASSLESGSEQYF
.,TRBV7-9,TRBJ2-6,.,TGTGCCAGCAGCTCCCCTGAAGGGACGGTAGTCCTGACTTTC,CASSSPEGTVVLTF
.,TRBV28,TRBJ2-1,many,TGTGCCAGCAGTTACTGGGACTACAATGAGCAGTTCTTC,CASSYWDYNEQFF
.,TRBV29-1,TRBJ2-7,few,TGCAGCGTTGCCACAGAGGATCGGAGGCGGGGAAGCTACGAGCAGTACTTC,CSVATEDRRRGSYEQYF
.,TRBV5-1,TRBJ1-5,few,TGCGCCAGCAGCCTACACGACCTACCCGGGACCGGGCGGGGTTATAGCAATCAGCCCCAGCATTTT,CASSLHDLPGTGRGYSNQPQHF
TRBD1,TRBV4-1,TRBJ2-4,few,TGCGCCAGCAGCCAGCCCGGGACAGGGAACATTCAGTACTTC,CASSQPGTGNIQYF
TRBD1,TRBV27,TRBJ2-7,.,TGTGCCAGCAGTTCACGACGGACAGGGTTAACCTCCTACGAGCAGTACTTC,CASSSRRTGLTSYEQYF
.,TRBV10-2,TRBJ2-1,few,TGCGCCAGCAGAGACGTAGGTTTAGAGCAGTTCTTC,CASRDVGLEQFF
TRBD2,TRBV4-1,TRBJ2-1,many,TGCGCCAGCAGCCAGCGGGAGAGCTCCTACAATGAGCAGTTCTTC,CASSQRESSYNEQFF
TRBD2,TRBV20-1,TRBJ2-5,many,TGCAGTGCTAATGGACTAGCGGGGTACGAGACCCAGTACTTC,CSANGLAGYETQYF
.,TRBV7-3,TRBJ2-7,few,TGTGCCAGCAGCTTAAGGGGGTCAGCTCCCTACGAGCAGTACTTC,CASSLRGSAPYEQYF
.,TRBV18,TRBJ1-3,few,TGTGCCAGCTCACCACCTTTCCAGGGAATTGGCCTCAGCTCTGGAAACACCATATATTTT,CASSPPFQGIGLSSGNTIYF
.,TRBV29-1,TRBJ2-2,few,TGCAGCGTTGAAGATGGTACAAGGAGGAACACCGGGGAGCTGTTTTTT,CSVEDGTRRNTGELFF
TRBD2,TRBV14,TRBJ2-7,.,TGTGCCAGCAGCCAAGTCGCATTGGGACTAGCGGCCTACGAGCAGTACTTC,CASSQVALGLAAYEQYF
TRBD2,TRBV5-1,TRBJ2-3,.,TGCGCCAGCAGCTTTGGCGTAGCGGGAGGGCCAGATACGCAGTATTTT,CASSFGVAGGPDTQYF
.,TRBV5-1,TRBJ2-5,few,TGCGCCAGCAGCTTGGCCGTCTCTGGTGGATCGGGGACCCAGTACTTC,CASSLAVSGGSGTQYF
.,TRBV29-1,TRBJ2-1,.,TGCAGCGTTTCCCTCTACAATGAGCAGTTCTTC,CSVSLYNEQFF
.,TRBV12-3/TRBV12-4,TRBJ2-1,few,TGTGCCAGCAGTTCGACCGGGGTTGGGAGCTCCTACAATGAGCAGTTCTTC,CASSSTGVGSSYNEQFF
.,TRBV5-6,TRBJ1-1,few,TGTGCCAGCAGCTCCTTCCTGGCGCCCGGGAGGAACACTGAAGCTTTCTTT,CASSSFLAPGRNTEAFF
.,TRBV5-6,TRBJ1-3,.,TGTGCCAGCAGCCGGACCGGTCACTCTGGAAACACCATATATTTT,CASSRTGHSGNTIYF
.,TRBV29-1,TRBJ2-2,many,TGCAGCGTTGGTAGGGGCCCGAACACCGGGGAGCTGTTTTTT,CSVGRGPNTGELFF
.,TRBV7-6,TRBJ2-7,.,TGTGCCAGCAGCTTACAGGGATTTACCTACGAGCAGTACTTC,CASSLQGFTYEQYF
.,TRBV12-3/TRBV12-4,TRBJ1-1,few,TGTGCCAGCAGCTCAAAGCCCCTCACTGAAGCTTTCTTT,CASSSKPLTEAFF
.,TRBV28,TRBJ2-5,few,TGTGCCAGCACCCCCGGCGGGGTCCCTCGGGGGGCAGAGACCCAGTACTTC,CASTPGGVPRGAETQYF
.,TRBV27,TRBJ1-1,few,TGTGCCAGCAGTTTCCCTGGGGCAGGGAACACTGAAGCTTTCTTT,CASSFPGAGNTEAFF